Shown below are 29 T cell receptor beta chains from a single sample sequenced in a study of blood T cell repertoires in COVID-19. Sequencing was performed with immunoSEQ multiplex PCR; in TCRdb, only in-frame clones are kept and a portion is missing. Of about 410,000 clones detected, about 91% appear once; the ten largest clones hold roughly 1.4%. The sequenced sample was peripheral blood. Receptors originate from a middle-aged woman with COVID-19, enrolled during active disease.

The rearrangement joins TRBV5-1 to TRBJ1-4, with 7 nucleotides matching TRBD1. Germline lookup yields CDR1 SGHRS and CDR2 YFSETQ. The CDR3 sequence is 13 residues long. The junction had 6 bases not matched to a gene; V was cut back by 8 bases and J by 5 bases. The CDR3, as DNA: TGCGCCAGTTCCGGGACAGCAAATGAAAAACTGTTTTTT. This translates into CASSGTANEKLFF. Full variable domain (rest looked up from reference TRBV5-1 and TRBJ1-4): KAGVTQTPRYLIKTRGQQVTLSCSPISGHRSVSWYQQTPGQGLQFLFEYFSETQRNKGNFPGRFSGRQFSNSRSEMNVSTLELGDSALYLCASSGTANEKLFFGSGTQLSVL.

V usage is TRBV9 and J usage is TRBJ1-2; TRBD1 might be the D (6 bases). The V and J ends lost 6 bases and 2 bases respectively, with 17 bases between them. The germline CDR1 and CDR2 sequences are SGDLS and YYNGEE. The CDR3 totals 15 residues. The CDR3 bases are TGTGCCAGCACGGGGGGGCCCATACGAAACTATGGCTACACCTTC. Its protein product is CASTGGPIRNYGYTF.

J is TRBJ2-1 and V is TRBV29-1, with D possibly being TRBD2 (6 bases). Germline-derived CDR1 and CDR2 are SQVTM and ANQGSEA. V shed 6 bases and J shed 5 bases, with 17 bases lying between them. The CDR3 consists of 14 residues. The CDR3 is CSVVQGLPNNEQFF. In DNA form, the CDR3 reads TGCAGCGTCGTCCAGGGACTTCCCAACAATGAGCAGTTCTTC.

V and J are TRBV12-3 or TRBV12-4 and TRBJ1-1; possibly TRBD1 for D (5 bases). V lost 10 bases to trimming and J lost 12 bases, with 18 bases between them. The CDR3 loop spans 11 amino acids. This CDR3 reads CATSGEEAPFF. CDR3 DNA sequence: TGTGCCACCTCGGGGGAGGAAGCCCCTTTCTTT.

This clone has only one observation. The CDR3 loop reads CAIRDSRQAKETQYF. The CDR3, as DNA: TGTGCCATCAGGGATTCGAGACAGGCTAAAGAGACCCAGTACTTC. V usage is TRBV10-3 and J usage is TRBJ2-5, with D perhaps TRBD1 (6 bases). V shed 6 bases and J shed 3 bases, with 17 bases lying between them. The CDR3 runs to 15 residues. Germline CDR1 ENHRY, CDR2 SYGVKD.

This chain uses TRBV5-4 with TRBJ2-1, with TRBD2 matching 11 bases. V lost 0 bases and J lost 4; bases outside the gene matches: 3. The CDR3 covers 16 residues. Germline V CDR1 and CDR2: SGHNT, YYREEE (reference sequence). CDR3 DNA: TGTGCCAGCAGCTTGGGACTAGCGGGACTTTACAATGAGCAGTTCTTC. It translates to CASSLGLAGLYNEQFF. The entire variable domain, with the rest obtained from reference TRBV5-4 and TRBJ2-1, is as follows: ETGVTQSPTHLIKTRGQQVTLRCSSQSGHNTVSWYQQALGQGPQFIFQYYREEENGRGNFPPRFSGLQFPNYSSELNVNALELDDSALYLCASSLGLAGLYNEQFFGPGTRLTVL.

V gene TRBV7-9 combines with J gene TRBJ2-1, with 9 bases aligning to TRBD2. The ends lost 4 bases at V and 1 base at J; junction bases unmatched: 5. CDR3 size: 16 residues. Per the germline V gene, CDR1 is SEHNR and CDR2 is FQNEAQ (reference sequence). The CDR3 loop reads CASSSLREGSYNEQFF. Written as DNA, the CDR3 is TGTGCCAGCAGCTCCTTGCGGGAGGGGTCCTACAATGAGCAGTTCTTC.

The gene calls are TRBV7-8 and TRBJ2-7, with D tentatively TRBD2 (5 bases). The CDR3 is 15 residues long. The germline CDR1 and CDR2 sequences are SGHVS and FQNEAQ. Trimming removed 0 bases at V and 6 bases at J, with 15 bases between. The CDR3 nucleotides read TGTGCCAGCAGCTTAGCAGCTAGCCCTCTGGGCGAGCAGTACTTC. Its protein product is CASSLAASPLGEQYF.

The genes are TRBV6-4 and TRBJ1-6; D unclear. The germline V gene encodes CDR1 MRHNA and CDR2 SNTAGT. The CDR3 has 15 amino acids. With 2 bases removed from V and 7 bases from J, the gap between germline ends came to 12 bases. CDR3 DNA sequence: TGTGCCAGCAGTGACGGAGCCGGGTGGAATTCACCCCTCCACTTT. Its translation is CASSDGAGWNSPLHF.

The CDR3 here is CASSTRQGNIQYF. The DNA of the CDR3 is TGTGCCAGCAGCACCCGACAGGGAAACATTCAGTACTTC. The chain links TRBV7-2 to TRBJ2-4, with 7 bases fitting TRBD1. CDR1 and CDR2 from the germline V gene are SGHTA and FQGNSA. The CDR3 loop spans 13 amino acids. V shed 5 bases, J shed 6 bases, and the junction held 4 bases outside the gene matches.

V usage is TRBV29-1 and J usage is TRBJ1-4; D ambiguous. The germline V gene has CDR1 SQVTM and CDR2 ANQGSEA. This CDR3 is built from 13 residues. Trimming left V 3 bases short and J 7 bases short, with 12 bases between. The CDR3 region is CSVDLVGSEKLFF. For the CDR3, the DNA is TGCAGCGTTGATTTGGTGGGGAGTGAAAAACTGTTTTTT.

The chain carries TRBV24-1 and TRBJ1-2, with D tentatively TRBD1 (6 bases). Between the trimmed V and J ends, which lost 2 bases and 5 bases, there was a span of 14 bases. The germline gives CDR1 KGHDR, CDR2 SFDVKD. The CDR3 is 15 amino acids. CDR3 amino acids: CATSDSGRGMYGYTF. In DNA, the CDR3 is TGTGCCACCAGTGATTCGGGGAGGGGGATGTATGGCTACACCTTC.

The V and J genes are TRBV7-8 and TRBJ1-2; 7 nucleotides agree with TRBD1. The V and J ends lost 5 bases and 4 bases, in that order; junction bases with no gene match: 4. Germline-derived CDR1 and CDR2 are SGHVS and FQNEAQ. The CDR3 is 13 residues long. CDR3 sequence reads: CASSPRDSYGYTF. The CDR3 DNA reads TGTGCCAGCAGCCCTCGGGACAGCTATGGCTACACCTTC.

The CDR3 sequence: CASSVGREQEYGYTF. The CDR3 DNA follows: TGTGCCAGCAGCGTAGGAAGGGAACAGGAGTATGGCTACACCTTC. This sequence joins TRBV9 and TRBJ1-2, with D perhaps matching TRBD1 (5 bases). The CDR3 runs 15 residues. The V end was cut by 0 bases, the J end by 5 bases, with 14 bases between. Germline V gives CDR1 SGDLS, CDR2 YYNGEE.

This clone was found a few times. The CDR3 DNA is TGTGCCAGCAGTCGGTACAGGTGGAATAATTCACCCCTCCACTTT. Translating it yields CASSRYRWNNSPLHF. The chain couples TRBV6-2 or TRBV6-3 to TRBJ1-6, with a tentative D call TRBD1 (5 bases). Per the germline V gene, CDR1 is MNHEY and CDR2 is SVGEGT. Trimming took 5 bases from V and 5 from J, leaving 13 bases between them. The CDR3 has 15 amino acids.

The chain's CDR3 is CASSSRTGRENEKLFF. The CDR3 bases are TGTGCCAGTAGTTCTCGGACAGGCCGCGAGAATGAAAAACTGTTTTTT. This chain joins TRBV19 and TRBJ1-4, with TRBD1 matching 7 bases. V lost 5 bases and J lost 5; bases outside the gene matches: 11. The CDR3 consists of 16 residues. Germline V gives CDR1 LNHDA, CDR2 SQIVND (reference sequence).

The chain is built from TRBV30 and TRBJ1-4; 7 bases are a match to TRBD1. Germline V CDR1 and CDR2: GTSNPN, SVGIG (reference sequence). V lost 6 bases to trimming and J lost 5 bases; unmatched junction nucleotides: 12. The CDR3 extends over 15 amino acids. The chain's CDR3 is CACLTTGALNEKLFF. CDR3 DNA: TGTGCCTGTCTCACTACAGGGGCGTTAAATGAAAAACTGTTTTTT.

The chain joins TRBV19 to TRBJ1-2; 7 nucleotides line up with TRBD1. Germline V gene lookup returns CDR1 LNHDA and CDR2 SQIVND (reference sequence). V was pared by 5 bases and J by 5 bases, with 5 bases of the junction left unmatched. The CDR3 is 13 amino acids. CDR3 residues: CASSLDREYGYTF. CDR3 nucleotide sequence: TGTGCCAGTAGTCTCGACAGGGAATATGGCTACACCTTC.

The J gene is TRBJ2-6, the V gene TRBV19, with 7 nucleotides matching TRBD1. The germline CDR1 and CDR2 sequences are LNHDA and SQIVND (reference sequence). CDR3 length: 15 amino acids. The V gene end was trimmed by 4 bases and the J gene end by 4 bases; junction bases not matched to a gene: 4. The CDR3 DNA follows: TGTGCCAGTAGTAAGGGGGCGTGGGGGGCCAACGTCCTGACTTTC. Translated: CASSKGAWGANVLTF.

This chain joins TRBV6-6 and TRBJ2-7; TRBD1 matches 12 bases. With V trimmed by 6 bases and J by 5 bases, 2 bases remained unmatched. Germline CDR1 MNHNY, CDR2 SVGAGI (reference sequence). This CDR3 region has 13 residues. The CDR3 sequence: CASRGTGGDEQYF. The CDR3 nucleotides read TGTGCCAGCAGAGGGACAGGGGGCGACGAGCAGTACTTC.

The chain employs TRBV4-3 and TRBJ2-3, with 9 positions matching TRBD2. The trim removed 0 bases at V and 3 bases at J, leaving 22 bases unmatched. CDR1 is LGHNA and CDR2 is YSLEER in the germline V gene. This CDR3 is built from 22 residues. CDR3 in DNA: TGCGCCAGCAGCCAAGATATAAGAGGGATGGGCCGGACTAGCGTAGGAACAGATACGCAGTATTTT. Translating gives CASSQDIRGMGRTSVGTDTQYF.

The V call is TRBV11-2, the J call TRBJ2-7; unclear D gene. CDR1 and CDR2 from the germline V gene are SGHAT and FQNNGV. The CDR3 totals 13 residues. V was clipped by 2 bases and J by 5 bases, with 10 bases between them. CDR3 nucleotide sequence: TGTGCCAGCAGCTTATATAGAACCCACGAGCAGTACTTC. It specifies CASSLYRTHEQYF.

The chain carries TRBV2 and TRBJ2-7; D is uncertain. The V end lost 2 bases, the J end lost 13 bases, and 3 bases lay between the germline ends. In germline, CDR1 is SNHLY, CDR2 FYNNEI. This CDR3 spans 8 amino acids. The DNA of the CDR3 is TGTGCCAGCAGTGAATTATACTTC. As protein: CASSELYF.

The chain is built from TRBV12-5 and TRBJ2-1; D is undetermined. V shed 3 bases and J shed 7 bases, with 4 bases lying between them. Per germline, CDR1 LGHNT and CDR2 FRNRAP. There are 11 residues in the CDR3. CDR3 DNA sequence: TGTGCTAGTGGTTTCCTTAATGAGCAGTTCTTC. Protein: CASGFLNEQFF.

The chain is built from TRBV28 and TRBJ1-1; no reliable D call. The CDR3 sequence is 14 residues long. Trimming took off 5 bases at V and 4 bases at J, with 14 bases between the two ends. CDR1 is MDHEN and CDR2 is SYDVKM in the germline V gene. The CDR3: CASSPPGRGTEAFF. CDR3 in DNA: TGTGCCAGCAGTCCCCCGGGCCGGGGCACTGAAGCTTTCTTT.

This sequence joins TRBV27 and TRBJ1-2; 12 nucleotides align to TRBD1. Losses at the gene ends were 8 bases for V and 8 bases for J; bases not matched to a gene: 6. Germline V gives CDR1 MNHEY, CDR2 SMNVEV (reference sequence). This CDR3 contains 13 residues. The CDR3 region has the DNA TGTGCCAGCGGCTGGGACAGGGGGCAAGGCTACACCTTC. Translation gives CASGWDRGQGYTF.

The J gene is TRBJ2-7, the V gene TRBV10-3; 9 nucleotides line up with TRBD2. The CDR3 totals 18 residues. V gave up 2 bases and J gave up 0 bases; unmatched junction bases: 11. Germline CDR1 is ENHRY and CDR2 is SYGVKD. The CDR3 protein is CAISEKGLAGVFSYEQYF. As DNA, the CDR3 is TGTGCCATCAGTGAGAAGGGGTTAGCGGGGGTCTTCTCCTACGAGCAGTACTTC.

This clone was seen more than once but under ten times. The chain is built from TRBV20-1 and TRBJ2-7; a possible D gene is TRBD1 (6 bases). CDR1 is DFQATT, CDR2 SNEGSKA, per germline (reference sequence). The ends were cut back, 3 bases at V and 2 bases at J, with 8 bases in the middle. This CDR3 has 12 residues. CDR3 residues: CSASQGTYEQYF. CDR3 coding DNA: TGCAGTGCTAGTCAGGGGACCTACGAGCAGTACTTC.

V gene TRBV5-1 combines with J gene TRBJ2-7, with 9 bases fitting TRBD1. The CDR3 loop spans 13 amino acids. Germline V gene sequence: CDR1 SGHRS, CDR2 YFSETQ. V trimming: 5 bases; J trimming: 3 bases; junction bases outside the gene matches: 3. CDR3 amino acids: CASRRTGDYEQYF. DNA for the CDR3: TGCGCCAGCAGACGGACAGGGGACTACGAGCAGTACTTC. Full variable domain (rest looked up from reference TRBV5-1 and TRBJ2-7): KAGVTQTPRYLIKTRGQQVTLSCSPISGHRSVSWYQQTPGQGLQFLFEYFSETQRNKGNFPGRFSGRQFSNSRSEMNVSTLELGDSALYLCASRRTGDYEQYFGPGTRLTVT.